This TCR beta chain is from a study of T cell changes during pregnancy in multiple sclerosis. This clone has just one count. Germline-derived CDR1 and CDR2 are SEHNR and FQNEAQ (reference sequence). Germline trimming cut 7 bases from V and 7 bases from J; bases unmatched to any gene: 4. The CDR3 is 12 residues long. Profiled with immunoSEQ multiplex PCR; TCRdb holds only in-frame clones, not every one. The sample comprises about 38,000 clones, more than 85% of which are singletons, and 9.5% to 13% rests with the top ten. The receptor comes from a female donor with multiple sclerosis, enrolled in a pregnancy study. This specimen consisted of CD8+ T cells from peripheral blood mononuclear cells, obtained after pregnancy. This chain joins TRBV7-9 and TRBJ1-2, with TRBD1 matching over 9 bases. CDR3 coding DNA: TGTGCCAGCATCCCGACAGGGGGTGGCTACACCTTC. It translates to CASIPTGGGYTF.